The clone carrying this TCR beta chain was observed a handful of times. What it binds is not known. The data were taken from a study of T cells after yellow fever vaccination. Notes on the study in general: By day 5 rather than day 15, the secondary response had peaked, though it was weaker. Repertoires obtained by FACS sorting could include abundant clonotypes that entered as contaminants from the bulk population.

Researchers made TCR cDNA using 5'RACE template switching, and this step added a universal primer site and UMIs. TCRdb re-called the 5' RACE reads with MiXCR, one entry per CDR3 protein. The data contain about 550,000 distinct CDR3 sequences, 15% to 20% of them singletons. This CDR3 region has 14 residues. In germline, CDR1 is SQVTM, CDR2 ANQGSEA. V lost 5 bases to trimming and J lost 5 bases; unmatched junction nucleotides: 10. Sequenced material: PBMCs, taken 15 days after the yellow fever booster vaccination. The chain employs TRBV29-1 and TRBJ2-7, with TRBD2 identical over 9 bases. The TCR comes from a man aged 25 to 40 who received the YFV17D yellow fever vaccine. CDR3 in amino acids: CSVREASGNHEQYF. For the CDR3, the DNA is TGCAGCGTTCGAGAGGCTAGCGGGAACCACGAGCAGTACTTC.